The sequence of this TCR beta chain was determined in a study of early T cells in non-severe SARS-CoV-2 infection. About the research overall: Sequencing used unsorted whole-blood bulk RNA, so chains lack pairing. Broader study findings: A preference for anti-spike CD8 responses marked VDJdb matching, which missed private and CD4 specificities.

Trimming removed 3 bases from V and 8 bases from J, with 13 bases in between. The CDR3 extends over 12 amino acids. In germline, CDR1 is DFQATT, CDR2 SNEGSKA (reference sequence). Unique molecular identifier tags were affixed to discrete cDNA molecules. TCRdb re-called the 5' RACE reads with MiXCR, one entry per CDR3 protein. The sample includes some 80,000 distinct CDR3 sequences, roughly an eighth seen only once; the top ten take approximately 7%. As concerns this clonotype: Its target is not known.

This TCR derives from an adult who was a healthcare worker with PCR-confirmed SARS-CoV-2 infection or an uninfected control (not recorded which). The chain uses TRBV20-1 and TRBJ1-2; D gene ambiguous. The sample comprised whole blood. The CDR3 sequence: CSARGAVRGYTF. The CDR3 DNA follows: TGCAGTGCTAGGGGAGCCGTGAGGGGCTACACCTTC.